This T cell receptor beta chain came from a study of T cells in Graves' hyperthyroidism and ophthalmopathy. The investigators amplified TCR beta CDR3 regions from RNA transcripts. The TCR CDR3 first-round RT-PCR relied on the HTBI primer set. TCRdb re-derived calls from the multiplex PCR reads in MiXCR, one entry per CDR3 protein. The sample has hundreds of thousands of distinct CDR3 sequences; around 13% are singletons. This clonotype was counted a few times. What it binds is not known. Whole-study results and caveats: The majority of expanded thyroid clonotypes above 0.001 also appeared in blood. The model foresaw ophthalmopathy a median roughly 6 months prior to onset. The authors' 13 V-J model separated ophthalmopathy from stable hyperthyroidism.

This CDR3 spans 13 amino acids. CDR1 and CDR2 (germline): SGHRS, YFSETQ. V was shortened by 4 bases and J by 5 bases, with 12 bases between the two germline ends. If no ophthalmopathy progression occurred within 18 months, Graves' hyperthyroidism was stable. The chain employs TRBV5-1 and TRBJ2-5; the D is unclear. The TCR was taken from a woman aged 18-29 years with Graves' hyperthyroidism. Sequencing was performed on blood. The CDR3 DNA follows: TGCGCCAGCAGCGAGTGGGGTTGGGAGACCCAGTACTTC. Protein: CASSEWGWETQYF.